These 9 T cell receptor beta chains share one sample of origin, sequenced in a study of cytomegalovirus exposure and HLA in healthy donors. The PCR made use of 60 Vbeta and 13 Jbeta primers. The method was immunoSEQ multiplex PCR; TCRdb's version includes in-frame clones alone and lacks a portion of them. The data contain 99,000 or so clones, about four fifths of them singletons. Material for sequencing was PBMCs. These receptors all come from a female donor in good health and CMV-seropositive.

The chain is built from TRBV2 and TRBJ2-3; 9 bases align to TRBD2. Germline assignment: CDR1 SNHLY and CDR2 FYNNEI. CDR3 length equals 15 residues. The V and J ends lost 5 bases and 4 bases, in that order; junction bases with no gene match: 7. The CDR3 DNA is TGTGCCAGCAGTTTAGCGGGAGTGAGGGCAGATACGCAGTATTTT. It translates to CASSLAGVRADTQYF.

This clone was counted only a few times. The chain links TRBV19 to TRBJ2-1; D might be TRBD1 (5 bases). CDR3 length: 15 amino acids. Trimming pared 5 bases from V and 6 bases from J, leaving 17 bases between. Per germline, CDR1 LNHDA and CDR2 SQIVND (reference sequence). This CDR3 reads CASSLTPTQGNEQFF. CDR3 nucleotides: TGTGCCAGTAGTCTGACGCCAACCCAGGGCAATGAGCAGTTCTTC.

This sequence joins TRBV27 and TRBJ2-7; possibly TRBD2 for D (6 bases). This CDR3 is 15 amino acids long. V was shortened by 8 bases and J by 6 bases, with 23 bases between the two germline ends. Germline CDR1 reads MNHEY; CDR2 reads SMNVEV (reference sequence). The CDR3 protein is CASSPVGEVPSEQYF. For the CDR3, the DNA is TGTGCCAGCTCCCCGGTAGGGGAGGTCCCTTCCGAGCAGTACTTC.

This clone was recorded only once. The rearrangement joins TRBV27 to TRBJ1-2; the D gene is possibly TRBD1 (6 bases). The CDR3 length is 15 residues. Germline V gene sequence: CDR1 MNHEY, CDR2 SMNVEV (reference sequence). V lost 6 bases and J 3 bases, leaving 17 bases between the germline ends. The CDR3 bases are TGTGCCAGCAGCTCGGGTCAAGGACAGTACTATGGCTACACCTTC. Amino acids: CASSSGQGQYYGYTF.

The rearrangement uses TRBV2 and TRBJ2-7; TRBD2 is a possible D gene (5 bases). CDR3 length equals 13 residues. Between the trimmed V and J ends, which lost 6 bases and 0 bases, there was a span of 9 bases. Germline loops: CDR1 SNHLY, CDR2 FYNNEI. The CDR3 spells CASRAGVSYEQYF. CDR3 coding DNA: TGTGCCAGCAGGGCGGGCGTCTCCTACGAGCAGTACTTC.

V gene TRBV6-5 combines with J gene TRBJ2-1; no reliable D call. CDR3 size: 14 residues. Deletions cut 6 bases from V and 8 bases from J, with 17 bases between. From germline, CDR1 is MNHEY and CDR2 SVGAGI. CDR3 in DNA: TGTGCCAGCAGCCACAGATCGTACGGCGATGAGCAGTTCTTC. This sequence encodes CASSHRSYGDEQFF.

This chain links TRBV19 with TRBJ2-5, with D possibly being TRBD2 (5 bases). The CDR3 extends over 13 amino acids. Trimming pared 3 bases from V and 3 bases from J, leaving 8 bases between. CDR1 is LNHDA and CDR2 is SQIVND in the germline V gene (reference sequence). CDR3 sequence: CASSIAAEETQYF. CDR3 in DNA: TGTGCCAGTAGTATTGCAGCGGAAGAGACCCAGTACTTC.

The V gene is TRBV29-1, the J gene TRBJ2-7; a possible D gene is TRBD1 (5 bases). The CDR3 runs to 14 residues. CDR1 and CDR2 from the germline V gene are SQVTM and ANQGSEA. V was shortened by 3 bases and J by 0 bases, with 12 bases between the two germline ends. CDR3 DNA sequence: TGCAGCGTTGACGCAGGGAAAACCTCCTACGAGCAGTACTTC. Protein: CSVDAGKTSYEQYF.

This clone has only a few counts. This chain uses TRBV11-2 with TRBJ2-7; TRBD1 matches 7 bases. The germline V gene encodes CDR1 SGHAT and CDR2 FQNNGV. The CDR3 loop spans 14 amino acids. After removal of 4 bases from V and 7 bases from J, the junction contained 10 bases not matched to a gene. CDR3 region: CASSWNRGRREQYF. The CDR3 nucleotides are TGTGCCAGCAGCTGGAACAGGGGCCGCAGAGAGCAGTACTTC.